This TCR beta chain was obtained from a study of shared clonotypes between healthy human individuals. Study details: Samples came from a couple of female and a few male donors aged 18 to 49.

Points on this clone: As yet, its antigen is unknown.

This CDR3 is 14 amino acids long. CDR1 is MDHEN, CDR2 SYDVKM, per germline. The junction had 6 bases not matched to a gene; V was cut back by 4 bases and J by 7 bases. Assay used: immunoSEQ multiplex PCR; TCRdb lists only in-frame clones, some missing. The data contain millions of clones, just over 90% of them singletons. General observations from the study: Generation of non-shared clonotypes was less probable than generation of clonotypes shared by all four donors. Several donors held around 5% of naive CD4 clonotypes in common. Few donors restricted represented genetic and exposure-history diversity.

The chain has TRBV28 and TRBJ2-1; 8 positions match TRBD2. Material for sequencing was naive CD4+ T cells from PBMCs. The subset: CD45RA+ positively selected. This receptor was obtained from a man aged 18-30 years in good health. Some clones in this sample may be carry-over from other donors' samples. The CDR3: CASSSGTRQNEQFF. The CDR3 region has the DNA TGTGCCAGCAGTTCCGGGACTAGACAGAATGAGCAGTTCTTC.